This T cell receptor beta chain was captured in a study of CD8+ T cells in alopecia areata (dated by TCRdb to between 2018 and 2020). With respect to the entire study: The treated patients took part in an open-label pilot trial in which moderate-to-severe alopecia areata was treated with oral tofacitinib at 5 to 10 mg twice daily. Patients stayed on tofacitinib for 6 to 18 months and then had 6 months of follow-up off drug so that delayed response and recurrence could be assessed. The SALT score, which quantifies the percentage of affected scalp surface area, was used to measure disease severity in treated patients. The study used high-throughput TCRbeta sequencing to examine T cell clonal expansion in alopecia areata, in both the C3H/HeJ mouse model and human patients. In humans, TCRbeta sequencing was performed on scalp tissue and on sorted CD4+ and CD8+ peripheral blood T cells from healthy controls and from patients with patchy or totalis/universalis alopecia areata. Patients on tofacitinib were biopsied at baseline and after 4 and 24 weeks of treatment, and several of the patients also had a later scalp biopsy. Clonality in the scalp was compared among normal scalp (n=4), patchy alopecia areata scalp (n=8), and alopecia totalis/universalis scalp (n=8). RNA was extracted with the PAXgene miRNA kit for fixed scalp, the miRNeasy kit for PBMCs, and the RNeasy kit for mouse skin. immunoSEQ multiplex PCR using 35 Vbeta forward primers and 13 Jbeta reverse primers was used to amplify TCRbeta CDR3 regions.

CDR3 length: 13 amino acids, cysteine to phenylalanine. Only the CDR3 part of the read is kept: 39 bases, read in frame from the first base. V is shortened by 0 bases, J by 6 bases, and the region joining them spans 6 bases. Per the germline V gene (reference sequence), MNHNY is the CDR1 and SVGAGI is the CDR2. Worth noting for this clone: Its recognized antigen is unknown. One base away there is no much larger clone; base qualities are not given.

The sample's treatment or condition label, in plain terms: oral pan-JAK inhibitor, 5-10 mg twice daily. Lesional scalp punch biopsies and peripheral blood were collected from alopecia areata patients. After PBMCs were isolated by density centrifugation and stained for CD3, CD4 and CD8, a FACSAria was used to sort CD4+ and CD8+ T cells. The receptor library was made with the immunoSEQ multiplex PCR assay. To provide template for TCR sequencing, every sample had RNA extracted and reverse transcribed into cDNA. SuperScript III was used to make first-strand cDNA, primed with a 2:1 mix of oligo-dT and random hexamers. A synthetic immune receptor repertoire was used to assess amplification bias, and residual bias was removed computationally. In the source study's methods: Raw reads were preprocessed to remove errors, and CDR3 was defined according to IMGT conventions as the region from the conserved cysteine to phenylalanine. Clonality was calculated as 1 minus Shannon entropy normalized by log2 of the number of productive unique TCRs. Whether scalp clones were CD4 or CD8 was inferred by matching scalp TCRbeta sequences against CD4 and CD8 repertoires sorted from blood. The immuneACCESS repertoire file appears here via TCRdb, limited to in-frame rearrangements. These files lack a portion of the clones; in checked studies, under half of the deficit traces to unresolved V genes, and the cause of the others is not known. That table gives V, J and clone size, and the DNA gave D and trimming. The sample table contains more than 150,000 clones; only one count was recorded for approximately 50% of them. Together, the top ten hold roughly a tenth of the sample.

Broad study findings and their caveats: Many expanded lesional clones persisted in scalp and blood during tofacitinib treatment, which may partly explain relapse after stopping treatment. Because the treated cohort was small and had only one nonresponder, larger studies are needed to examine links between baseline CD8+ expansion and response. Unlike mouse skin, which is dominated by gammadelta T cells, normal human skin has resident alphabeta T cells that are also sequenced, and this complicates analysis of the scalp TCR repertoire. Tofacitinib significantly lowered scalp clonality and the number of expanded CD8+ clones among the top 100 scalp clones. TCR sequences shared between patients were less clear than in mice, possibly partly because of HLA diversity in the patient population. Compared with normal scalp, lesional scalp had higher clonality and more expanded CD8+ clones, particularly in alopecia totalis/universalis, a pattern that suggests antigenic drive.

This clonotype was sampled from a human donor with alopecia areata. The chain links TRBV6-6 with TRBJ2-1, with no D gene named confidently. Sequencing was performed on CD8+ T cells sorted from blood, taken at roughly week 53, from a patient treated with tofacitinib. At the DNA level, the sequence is TGTGCCAGCAGTTACTCATGGGTCAATGAGCAGTTCTTC. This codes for CASSYSWVNEQFF.